This T cell receptor (beta chain) was retrieved from a study of blood T cell repertoires in COVID-19. Study in general: The cDNA or gDNA used as material had been derived from T cells, B-cell-depleted T cells, or PBMCs.

Original analysis: Counts of nucleated cells, estimated from reference gene primer amplification, were obtained. The repertoire was sequenced with immunoSEQ multiplex PCR; TCRdb's copy has only in-frame clones and lacks some. The V and J calls and clone size were taken over from that table, and D and trimming were inferred from the DNA. The sample yields 400,000 or so clones, approximately 91% seen once. The germline gives CDR1 SGHRS, CDR2 YFSETQ. With V trimmed by 4 bases and J by 0 bases, 5 bases remained unmatched. The CDR3 has 15 residues. The rearrangement joins TRBV5-1 to TRBJ1-2, with TRBD1 matching over 8 bases. The TCR was taken from a woman aged 40 to 50 with acute COVID-19. Sequences were obtained from PBMCs or T cells enriched from blood (not recorded which). CDR3 in amino acids: CASSPQGASNYGYTF. CDR3 sequence (DNA): TGCGCCAGCAGCCCGCAGGGGGCCTCTAACTATGGCTACACCTTC.